The 23 T cell receptor beta chains below come from one sample, sequenced in a study of cytomegalovirus exposure and HLA in healthy donors. The PCR made use of 60 Vbeta and 13 Jbeta primers. Clones were sequenced by immunoSEQ multiplex PCR, and TCRdb holds only the in-frame ones, with some missing. The table lists about 200,000 clones, approximately 78% of them singletons. Input material: PBMCs. These receptors all come from a woman in her thirties or forties in good health and CMV-seronegative.

The rearrangement links TRBV4-2 to TRBJ1-4; tentative D call: TRBD1 (6 bases). The V gene lost 2 bases and the J gene lost 3 bases, with 10 bases spanning the gap. CDR1 and CDR2 from the germline V gene are LGHNA and YNFKEQ. The CDR3 runs to 15 residues. CDR3 DNA sequence: TGTGCCAGCAGCCAATGGACAGAACCTAATGAAAAACTGTTTTTT. Protein sequence: CASSQWTEPNEKLFF.

The chain links TRBV30 to TRBJ1-2; D is unclear. The CDR3 sequence is 13 residues long. Trimming removed 5 bases at V and 1 base at J, with 11 bases between. The germline V gene encodes CDR1 GTSNPN and CDR2 SVGIG (reference sequence). The CDR3 nucleotides are TGTGCCTGGCCCAGTGAAAATAACTATGGCTACACCTTC. It is translated as CAWPSENNYGYTF.

This clone was observed a handful of times. The chain links TRBV28 to TRBJ2-7; 8 nucleotides line up with TRBD1. The CDR3 spans 14 residues. Trimming took 2 bases from V and 1 from J; bases not matched to a gene: 1. CDR1 and CDR2 from the germline V gene are MDHEN and SYDVKM. CDR3 sequence: CASSLQGASYEQYF. The CDR3 DNA reads as TGTGCCAGCAGTTTACAGGGGGCGTCCTACGAGCAGTACTTC.

V gene TRBV10-1 combines with J gene TRBJ1-6; 7 bases are shared with TRBD1. The junction had 4 bases not matched to a gene; V was cut back by 6 bases and J by 8 bases. Germline values: CDR1 WNHNN, CDR2 SYGVQD (reference sequence). This CDR3 has 13 amino acids. The CDR3, as DNA: TGCGCCAGCAGCCGGGACAGAGATTCACCCCTCCACTTT. Translating gives CASSRDRDSPLHF.

The chain couples TRBV28 to TRBJ2-7, with D maybe TRBD2 (6 bases). The CDR3 has 14 residues. With 2 bases removed from V and 5 bases from J, the gap between germline ends came to 13 bases. Looked up from germline, CDR1 is MDHEN and CDR2 is SYDVKM. CDR3 bases: TGTGCCAGCAGTTTAACCGGGGGTACCCACGAGCAGTACTTC. Translating gives CASSLTGGTHEQYF.

The chain has TRBV11-1 and TRBJ2-7; D may be TRBD2 (6 bases). The CDR3 has 14 residues. Germline-derived CDR1 and CDR2 are SGHAT and FQDESV (reference sequence). The V end lost 5 bases, the J end lost 6 bases, and 17 bases lay between the germline ends. CDR3 residues: CASSRGRETREQYF. The CDR3 DNA is TGTGCCAGCAGCCGCGGCCGGGAGACCCGCGAGCAGTACTTC.

The rearrangement uses TRBV7-2 and TRBJ2-1; 7 bases fit TRBD2. The CDR3 loop spans 18 amino acids. Trimming took 2 bases from V and 6 from J; bases not matched to a gene: 16. CDR1 and CDR2 (germline): SGHTA, FQGNSA. CDR3 loop: CASSLQGTASGVANEQFF. CDR3 bases: TGTGCCAGCAGCTTACAAGGGACGGCTAGCGGTGTCGCCAATGAGCAGTTCTTC.

J is TRBJ2-2 and V is TRBV5-1; the match to TRBD2 covers 7 bases. V dropped 2 bases and J dropped 0; count of bases not matched to a gene: 4. Germline assignment: CDR1 SGHRS and CDR2 YFSETQ. The CDR3 covers 16 residues. CDR3 residues: CASSFSGQANTGELFF. The CDR3 nucleotides read TGCGCCAGCAGCTTTAGCGGGCAGGCGAACACCGGGGAGCTGTTTTTT.

The V gene is TRBV5-1, the J gene TRBJ1-1; D is perhaps TRBD1 (6 bases). V shed 0 bases and J shed 1 base, with 10 bases lying between them. This CDR3 is 15 amino acids long. Germline V gene sequence: CDR1 SGHRS, CDR2 YFSETQ. CDR3 residues: CASSLGLTGNTEAFF. The CDR3 DNA reads TGCGCCAGCAGCTTGGGCCTGACAGGGAACACTGAAGCTTTCTTT.

V is TRBV2 and J is TRBJ1-5; 9 bases are shared with TRBD1. The length of the CDR3 is 14 residues. The V and J ends lost 4 bases and 7 bases, in that order; junction bases with no gene match: 5. CDR1 and CDR2 (germline): SNHLY, FYNNEI. CDR3 region: CASSGGQGGQPQHF. Written as DNA, the CDR3 is TGTGCCAGCAGTGGGGGACAGGGCGGGCAGCCCCAGCATTTT.

The chain employs TRBV6-4 and TRBJ2-7, with D hard to call. Trimming took 4 bases from V and 4 from J, leaving 17 bases between them. Germline loops: CDR1 MRHNA, CDR2 SNTAGT. The CDR3 runs 15 residues. This chain's CDR3 is CASSATFSPSYEQYF. CDR3 DNA sequence: TGTGCCAGCAGTGCTACGTTCTCACCGAGTTACGAGCAGTACTTC.

The rearrangement uses TRBV30 and TRBJ2-5, with 7 bases that match TRBD1. The germline V gene has CDR1 GTSNPN and CDR2 SVGIG (reference sequence). V shed 2 bases, J shed 5 bases, and the junction held 11 bases outside the gene matches. The CDR3 is 15 amino acids. CDR3 sequence reads: CAWSTGQVGTETQYF. In DNA, the CDR3 is TGTGCCTGGAGTACCGGACAGGTGGGAACGGAGACCCAGTACTTC.

The chain carries TRBV5-1 and TRBJ2-1; TRBD2 aligns across 8 bases. Trimming took 1 base from V and 3 from J; bases not matched to a gene: 6. This CDR3 is 16 amino acids long. Germline CDR1 reads SGHRS; CDR2 reads YFSETQ. CDR3 sequence (DNA): TGCGCCAGCAGCTTGAGGACCGGGACTAGCTACAATGAGCAGTTCTTC. Amino acids: CASSLRTGTSYNEQFF.

This clone was detected only a few times. The CDR3 bases are TGTGCCAGCAGCTTCAGCGGGAGGTGGGAGACCCAGTACTTC. As protein: CASSFSGRWETQYF. The V call is TRBV7-2, the J call TRBJ2-5; 9 bases are a match to TRBD2. Germline trimming cut 3 bases from V and 5 bases from J; bases unmatched to any gene: 4. The germline V gene has CDR1 SGHTA and CDR2 FQGNSA. This CDR3 region has 14 residues. Together with reference TRBV7-2 and TRBJ2-5, the CDR3 gives the full variable domain: GAGVSQSPSNKVTEKGKDVELRCDPISGHTALYWYRQSLGQGLEFLIYFQGNSAPDKSGLPSDRFSAERTGGSVSTLTIQRTQQEDSAVYLCASSFSGRWETQYFGPGTRLLVL.

CDR3 residues: CASSRSGLAGGPHLGEQYF. CDR3 DNA sequence: TGTGCCAGCAGTCGCTCTGGACTAGCGGGAGGGCCGCATTTGGGGGAGCAGTACTTC. The V and J genes are TRBV28 and TRBJ2-7, with 15 bases matching TRBD2. Germline V gene sequence: CDR1 MDHEN, CDR2 SYDVKM. There are 19 residues in the CDR3. After removal of 5 bases from V and 7 bases from J, the junction contained 18 bases not matched to a gene.

J is TRBJ2-6 and V is TRBV7-2; D might be TRBD1 (5 bases). Trimming pared 1 base from V and 0 bases from J, leaving 10 bases between. Germline-derived CDR1 and CDR2 are SGHTA and FQGNSA. The CDR3 is made up of 17 amino acids. DNA of the CDR3: TGTGCCAGCAGCTTAGTCAGGGTGTACTCTGGGGCCAACGTCCTGACTTTC. The encoded protein is CASSLVRVYSGANVLTF.

The table lists this clone with a few counts. In the same sample, other DNA sequences code for this CDR3. The rearrangement uses TRBV5-6 and TRBJ1-1; the D gene is possibly TRBD1 (5 bases). The CDR3 consists of 12 residues. CDR1 and CDR2 (germline): SGHDT, YYEEEE. With 2 bases removed from V and 8 bases from J, the gap between germline ends came to 10 bases. CDR3: CASSLRGREAFF. CDR3 sequence (DNA): TGTGCCAGCAGCTTAAGGGGCCGGGAAGCTTTCTTT.

The V call is TRBV7-9, the J call TRBJ1-4; 9 bases fit TRBD1. Germline V gives CDR1 SEHNR, CDR2 FQNEAQ (reference sequence). This CDR3 comprises 16 residues. Trimming cost V 1 base and J 6 bases; bases outside gene matches: 6. For the CDR3, the DNA is TGTGCCAGCAGCTTAGAGGCAGGGACAGGGCATGAAAAACTGTTTTTT. It codes for CASSLEAGTGHEKLFF.

This clone has just a few counts. This chain connects TRBV28 to TRBJ1-2; tentatively, D is TRBD1 (6 bases). Germline-derived CDR1 and CDR2 are MDHEN and SYDVKM. The V and J ends lost 4 bases and 2 bases respectively, with 11 bases between them. This CDR3 is 14 amino acids long. The CDR3 sequence: CASSSRGRNYGYTF. CDR3 nucleotide sequence: TGTGCCAGCAGTTCCAGGGGTAGAAACTATGGCTACACCTTC.

This clone was seen only a few times. The J gene is TRBJ2-2, the V gene TRBV19; D remains unclear. This CDR3 has 14 amino acids. Germline values: CDR1 LNHDA, CDR2 SQIVND (reference sequence). Trimming left V 3 bases short and J 4 bases short, with 9 bases between. DNA for the CDR3: TGTGCCAGTAGTATCACTGAGGCCACCGGGGAGCTGTTTTTT. Translating gives CASSITEATGELFF.

The rearrangement joins TRBV7-7 to TRBJ2-2; TRBD1 matches at 9 bases. The V and J ends lost 5 bases and 4 bases, in that order; junction bases with no gene match: 8. The CDR3 is 16 amino acids. CDR1 and CDR2 from the germline V gene are SSHAT and FNYEAQ (reference sequence). The CDR3, as DNA: TGTGCCAGCAGCATGACACAGGGGGCCGGCACCGGGGAGCTGTTTTTT. As protein: CASSMTQGAGTGELFF.

The rearrangement links TRBV4-2 to TRBJ2-1; 7 bases fit TRBD2. Trimming at V came to 6 bases and at J to 10 bases, leaving 18 bases not matched to a gene. CDR3 length: 16 amino acids. The V gene's germline CDR1 is LGHNA and CDR2 YNFKEQ. The CDR3 nucleotides are TGTGCCAGCAGTCCCACCGGGACTACCCAGATAGGCGAGCAGTTCTTC. It codes for CASSPTGTTQIGEQFF.

The chain recombines TRBV27 with TRBJ2-6, with TRBD1 matching 7 bases. The CDR3 spans 17 residues. V dropped 4 bases and J dropped 0; count of bases not matched to a gene: 6. The V gene's germline CDR1 is MNHEY and CDR2 SMNVEV (reference sequence). Here the CDR3 reads CASSSPGQSSGANVLTF. In nucleotides, the CDR3 is TGTGCCAGCAGTTCTCCGGGACAGTCCTCTGGGGCCAACGTCCTGACTTTC. Filled out from reference TRBV27 and TRBJ2-6, the complete variable domain reads EAQVTQNPRYLITVTGKKLTVTCSQNMNHEYMSWYRQDPGLGLRQIYYSMNVEVTDKGDVPEGYKVSRKEKRNFPLILESPSPNQTSLYFCASSSPGQSSGANVLTFGAGSRLTVL.